One sample yielded the 32 T cell receptor beta chains listed below, sequenced in a study of regulatory T cells in long-lasting Graves disease. Construction of the TCR beta libraries employed iRepertoire HTBI primers in conjunction with Arm-PCR of CDR3 regions. MiXCR was run by TCRdb on the multiplex PCR reads, yielding one entry per CDR3 protein. Of almost 450,000 distinct CDR3 sequences listed, about a sixth were seen once; the top ten hold approximately 11%. Time point described: newly diagnosed GD, antithyroid drugs for less than 3 months. From RNA extracted from PBMCs, the TCR library was made. These same records also appear under a second study, on T cells in Graves' hyperthyroidism and ophthalmopathy.

The sequences come from peripheral blood mononuclear cells (PBMCs), collected at new diagnosis, from a patient treated with antithyroid drugs. All receptors derive from a woman aged 25-40 years with Graves disease.

The V gene is TRBV2, the J gene TRBJ1-4, with D uncertain. The CDR3 is made up of 14 amino acids. Germline CDR1 reads SNHLY; CDR2 reads FYNNEI. The V gene lost 6 bases and the J gene lost 3 bases, with 11 bases spanning the gap. The CDR3: CASSQRGSNEKLFF. DNA for the CDR3: TGTGCCAGCAGCCAGCGAGGGTCTAATGAAAAACTGTTTTTT.

For this clonotype: A much larger clone differs from this one at a single base, so this may be a read error. This sequence joins TRBV20-1 and TRBJ2-6, with 7 bases that match TRBD1. CDR3 size: 17 residues. CDR1 DFQATT and CDR2 SNEGSKA come from the germline V gene (reference sequence). Trimming removed 6 bases from V and 0 bases from J; junction bases left unmatched: 11. CDR3: CSALRDSQYSGANVLTF. CDR3 DNA sequence: TGCAGTGCACTCCGGGACAGCCAGTACTCTGGGGCCAACGTCCTGACTTTC.

The V call is TRBV18, the J call TRBJ2-2; 8 bases align to TRBD1. V gave up 3 bases and J gave up 1 base; unmatched junction bases: 1. This CDR3 region has 15 residues. Germline CDR1 KGHSH, CDR2 LQKENI. The CDR3 bases are TGTGCCAGCTCACCGGGACAGGAGAACACCGGGGAGCTGTTTTTT. It encodes CASSPGQENTGELFF.

The sample holds a few counts of this clonotype. This may be a read error, as it is one base from a much larger clone. As DNA, the CDR3 is TGCAGTGCTAGTCCGACTAGCGCAGAAGAGACCCGGTACTTC. Translated: CSASPTSAEETRYF. The chain employs TRBV20-1 and TRBJ2-5; TRBD2 matches 8 bases. The germline gives CDR1 DFQATT, CDR2 SNEGSKA (reference sequence). CDR3 length: 14 residues.

In this sample, this clonotype turned up many times. This chain uses TRBV28 with TRBJ1-1; 10 bases align to TRBD1. The CDR3 sequence is 18 residues long. After removal of 6 bases from V and 1 base from J, the junction contained 14 bases not matched to a gene. Germline CDR1 reads MDHEN; CDR2 reads SYDVKM. The chain's CDR3 is CASSAILGTGERNTEAFF. In nucleotides, the CDR3 is TGTGCCAGCAGCGCGATTTTGGGGACAGGGGAGAGGAACACTGAAGCTTTCTTT.

The chain carries TRBV19 and TRBJ2-3; D not certain. V was clipped by 4 bases and J by 0 bases, with 5 bases between them. Germline V CDR1 and CDR2: LNHDA, SQIVND (reference sequence). The CDR3 length is 13 residues. CDR3 sequence (DNA): TGTGCCAGTAGTACTCAGAGCACAGATACGCAGTATTTT. Amino acids: CASSTQSTDTQYF.

This clonotype was counted at least ten times. V and J are TRBV30 and TRBJ1-6; no clear D gene. The germline V gene encodes CDR1 GTSNPN and CDR2 SVGIG (reference sequence). There are 14 residues in the CDR3. V dropped 6 bases and J dropped 4 bases, with 13 bases sitting between them. CDR3 sequence (DNA): TGTGCCTGCCAGATTGGACGGTATAATTCACCCCTCCACTTT. It codes for CACQIGRYNSPLHF.

This clonotype was recorded a few times. This chain uses TRBV27 with TRBJ1-2; 8 bases line up with TRBD1. The CDR3 runs to 13 residues. The germline CDR1 and CDR2 sequences are MNHEY and SMNVEV (reference sequence). V shed 3 bases and J 8 bases; nucleotides not matched to a gene: 5. In DNA form, the CDR3 reads TGTGCCAGCAGTTTTCGCACAGGGGGAGGCTACACCTTC. It is translated as CASSFRTGGGYTF.

This clonotype was found many times. J is TRBJ1-2 and V is TRBV2, with TRBD1 matching over 7 bases. V lost 6 bases to trimming and J lost 2 bases; unmatched junction nucleotides: 3. Germline CDR1 and CDR2: SNHLY and FYNNEI. The CDR3 spans 13 residues. The CDR3 loop reads CASSKDRNYGYTF. The DNA for the CDR3 is TGTGCCAGCAGCAAGGACAGGAACTATGGCTACACCTTC.

This clonotype was seen a few times. The V and J genes are TRBV20-1 and TRBJ2-1; D remains ambiguous. The V gene's germline CDR1 is DFQATT and CDR2 SNEGSKA (reference sequence). Trimming shortened V by 6 bases and J by 4 bases, and 19 bases separated the two germline ends. The CDR3 loop spans 15 amino acids. CDR3 region: CSATPPGPGYNEQFF. DNA for the CDR3: TGCAGTGCCACCCCCCCGGGCCCTGGGTACAATGAGCAGTTCTTC.

Many counts were recorded for this clonotype. Here the CDR3 DNA reads TGCAGTGCTAGAGATAGTTGGATCACCGGGGAGCTGTTTTTT. Its translation is CSARDSWITGELFF. The rearrangement uses TRBV20-1 and TRBJ2-2, with D unresolved. The CDR3 has 14 residues. V lost 0 bases to trimming and J lost 4 bases, with 9 bases between them. CDR1 and CDR2 (germline): DFQATT, SNEGSKA (reference sequence).

This clonotype has just a few counts. The V call is TRBV28, the J call TRBJ2-7; D could derive from TRBD1 or TRBD2 (5 bases each). From germline, CDR1 is MDHEN and CDR2 SYDVKM. V was shortened by 2 bases and J by 8 bases, with 13 bases between the two germline ends. This CDR3 contains 13 residues. This CDR3 reads CASSLTRGKKQYF. CDR3 sequence (DNA): TGTGCCAGCAGTTTAACCCGGGGCAAAAAGCAGTACTTC.

The rearrangement joins TRBV5-1 to TRBJ2-1; D perhaps matches TRBD2 (6 bases). The length of the CDR3 is 14 residues. V lost 7 bases and J 9 bases, leaving 20 bases between the germline ends. Germline lookup yields CDR1 SGHRS and CDR2 YFSETQ. CDR3 DNA sequence: TGCGCCAGCTCGATTCCTGGGGGGACGGGTGAGCAGTTCTTC. It is translated as CASSIPGGTGEQFF. The variable domain in full, completed from reference TRBV5-1 and TRBJ2-1, reads KAGVTQTPRYLIKTRGQQVTLSCSPISGHRSVSWYQQTPGQGLQFLFEYFSETQRNKGNFPGRFSGRQFSNSRSEMNVSTLELGDSALYLCASSIPGGTGEQFFGPGTRLTVL.

J is TRBJ2-6 and V is TRBV5-4; TRBD2 might be the D (5 bases). Germline CDR1 and CDR2: SGHNT and YYREEE (reference sequence). Trimming pared 1 base from V and 0 bases from J, leaving 8 bases between. The CDR3 has 16 residues. CDR3 in amino acids: CASSLLGSSGANVLTF. The CDR3 bases are TGTGCCAGCAGCTTGCTAGGGAGCTCTGGGGCCAACGTCCTGACTTTC.

This clonotype was observed at least ten times. CDR3 coding DNA: TGCAGCGTGATGACAGGGAATGGCTACACCTTC. It yields the protein CSVMTGNGYTF. The chain has TRBV29-1 and TRBJ1-2; 7 nucleotides match TRBD1. Per the germline V gene, CDR1 is SQVTM and CDR2 is ANQGSEA. The CDR3 is 11 amino acids. Trimming took 6 bases from V and 6 from J; bases not matched to a gene: 4.

Ten or more counts support this clonotype. The chain is built from TRBV7-3 and TRBJ1-2, with 12 bases that match TRBD1. The CDR3 has 15 residues. Trimming cost V 5 bases and J 4 bases; bases outside gene matches: 5. Germline V lookup: CDR1 SGHTA, CDR2 FQGTGA. Written as DNA, the CDR3 is TGTGCCAGCAGCCCCGGGACAGGGGGCGTCTATGGCTACACCTTC. Its translation is CASSPGTGGVYGYTF.

This clonotype was counted ten times or more. The chain has TRBV28 and TRBJ1-2; 9 bases are shared with TRBD1. The CDR3 has 14 residues. J lost 8 bases, V lost 4 bases, and 8 bases had no gene match. The germline V gene has CDR1 MDHEN and CDR2 SYDVKM. The chain's CDR3 is CASSSRDRVEGYTF. The CDR3 nucleotides are TGTGCCAGCAGTTCCCGGGACAGGGTCGAAGGCTACACCTTC.

In this sample, this clonotype turned up many times. The V call is TRBV7-9, the J call TRBJ2-1; 9 nucleotides line up with TRBD1. J gave up 6 bases and V 6 bases, and 15 bases lay outside the gene matches. Germline values: CDR1 SEHNR, CDR2 FQNEAQ (reference sequence). This CDR3 has 17 residues. This chain's CDR3 is CASSTPTGGAQGNEQFF. The CDR3 DNA sequence: TGTGCCAGCAGTACCCCCACAGGGGGCGCCCAGGGCAATGAGCAGTTCTTC. Supplemented by reference TRBV7-9 and TRBJ2-1, the full variable domain reads DTGVSQNPRHKITKRGQNVTFRCDPISEHNRLYWYRQTLGQGPEFLTYFQNEAQLEKSRLLSDRFSAERPKGSFSTLEIQRTEQGDSAMYLCASSTPTGGAQGNEQFFGPGTRLTVL.

This clonotype was found many times. The chain has TRBV5-1 and TRBJ2-1; 11 bases agree with TRBD1. Germline loops: CDR1 SGHRS, CDR2 YFSETQ. CDR3 size: 16 residues. V was pared by 4 bases and J by 2 bases, with 5 bases of the junction left unmatched. The CDR3 nucleotides are TGCGCCAGCAGCCCTGGGACAGGGGGTCCCTACAATGAGCAGTTCTTC. It codes for CASSPGTGGPYNEQFF.

V gene TRBV6-5 combines with J gene TRBJ1-5, with unresolved D. V was pared by 2 bases and J by 8 bases, with 16 bases between. There are 15 residues in the CDR3. Germline CDR1 is MNHEY and CDR2 is SVGAGI. This chain's CDR3 is CASSYQAGPLEPQHF. The CDR3, as DNA: TGTGCCAGCAGTTACCAGGCCGGCCCGCTCGAGCCCCAGCATTTT.

This rearrangement joins TRBV20-1 to TRBJ1-5; a possible D gene is TRBD1 (5 bases). Germline V gives CDR1 DFQATT, CDR2 SNEGSKA (reference sequence). The CDR3 is made up of 13 amino acids. V was trimmed by 2 bases and J by 4 bases, leaving 9 bases between them. The CDR3 nucleotides are TGCAGTGCTAGATCGGGGGGTAATCAGCCCCAGCATTTT. Residues: CSARSGGNQPQHF.

V gene TRBV6-2 or TRBV6-3 combines with J gene TRBJ2-1, with 7 bases that match TRBD2. The CDR3 totals 13 residues. Germline V CDR1 and CDR2: MNHEY, SVGEGT. J was trimmed by 10 bases and V by 0 bases; bases with no gene match: 3. The DNA of the CDR3 is TGTGCCAGCAGTTACTCTTCCGGGGGGGAGCAGTTCTTC. It codes for CASSYSSGGEQFF.

This clonotype was counted at least ten times. The chain employs TRBV6-1 and TRBJ2-1; no clear D gene. V was shortened by 7 bases and J by 5 bases, with 12 bases between the two germline ends. This CDR3 region has 13 residues. Germline CDR1 and CDR2: MNHNS and SASEGT. The CDR3 protein is CASKLGPNNEQFF. The CDR3 DNA sequence: TGTGCCAGCAAGCTCGGACCTAACAATGAGCAGTTCTTC.

In its sample, this clonotype was seen many times. The chain recombines TRBV12-3 or TRBV12-4 with TRBJ2-7; TRBD2 matches at 11 bases. CDR3 size: 15 residues. The V gene end was trimmed by 1 base and the J gene end by 7 bases; junction bases not matched to a gene: 6. CDR3 region: CASSLGSGRAGEQYF. The CDR3 bases are TGTGCCAGCAGTTTAGGTAGCGGGAGGGCCGGGGAGCAGTACTTC.

This clonotype was detected only a few times. This sequence joins TRBV6-1 and TRBJ1-3; D unclear. Germline V CDR1 and CDR2: MNHNS, SASEGT. Deletions cut 7 bases from V and 0 bases from J, with 16 bases between. CDR3 length equals 16 residues. CDR3: CASTSSVGNSGNTIYF. The CDR3 nucleotides read TGTGCCAGCACCTCTAGTGTGGGGAACTCTGGAAACACCATATATTTT.

This clonotype was seen ten or more times. J is TRBJ2-1 and V is TRBV24-1; tentatively, D is TRBD2 (5 bases). Germline V CDR1 and CDR2: KGHDR, SFDVKD. Trimming cost V 3 bases and J 2 bases, with 13 bases left between them. CDR3 length: 16 amino acids. As DNA, the CDR3 is TGTGCCACCAGTGATCCCCAACTAGGACCCTACAATGAGCAGTTCTTC. This encodes CATSDPQLGPYNEQFF.

The chain employs TRBV9 and TRBJ2-1, with D perhaps TRBD2 (5 bases). Germline CDR1 is SGDLS and CDR2 is YYNGEE. The CDR3 sequence is 15 residues long. Trimming pared 2 bases from V and 0 bases from J, leaving 9 bases between. The CDR3 sequence is CASSVAADSYNEQFF. DNA for the CDR3: TGTGCCAGCAGCGTGGCAGCGGACTCCTACAATGAGCAGTTCTTC.

This clonotype was recorded at least ten times. This rearrangement joins TRBV12-3 or TRBV12-4 to TRBJ1-1; 10 bases are shared with TRBD1. V trimming: 5 bases; J trimming: 0 bases; junction bases outside the gene matches: 6. The CDR3 runs to 16 residues. The CDR3 reads CASSPGDRGMNTEAFF. DNA for the CDR3: TGTGCCAGCAGTCCAGGGGACAGGGGAATGAACACTGAAGCTTTCTTT.

In this sample, this clonotype turned up many times. The chain has TRBV20-1 and TRBJ2-1; 10 bases line up with TRBD2. With V trimmed by 5 bases and J by 1 base, 11 bases remained unmatched. Germline CDR1 reads DFQATT; CDR2 reads SNEGSKA (reference sequence). The CDR3 is made up of 17 amino acids. CDR3 loop: CSAPGWSGRASYNEQFF. CDR3 bases: TGCAGTGCTCCCGGGTGGAGCGGGAGGGCATCCTACAATGAGCAGTTCTTC.

V and J are TRBV4-1 and TRBJ1-5; possibly TRBD1 for D (6 bases). Germline CDR1 reads MGHRA; CDR2 reads YSYEKL. The CDR3 is 17 amino acids. V was pared by 2 bases and J by 0 bases, with 14 bases between. The CDR3 DNA reads as TGCGCCAGCAGCCAAACGGACAGACCCTATAGCAATCAGCCCCAGCATTTT. It specifies CASSQTDRPYSNQPQHF.

This clonotype was seen at least ten times. The gene calls are TRBV12-3 or TRBV12-4 and TRBJ2-4; perhaps D is TRBD1 or TRBD2 (6 bases each). Trimming shortened V by 6 bases and J by 8 bases, and 20 bases separated the two germline ends. The CDR3 covers 15 residues. In DNA form, the CDR3 reads TGTGCCAGCAGACCCAGAACAGGGCGCGGGGACATTCAGTACTTC. It is translated as CASRPRTGRGDIQYF.

This clonotype has a handful of counts. This rearrangement joins TRBV7-2 to TRBJ2-5; the match to TRBD2 covers 11 bases. The ends lost 4 bases at V and 4 bases at J; junction bases unmatched: 5. The CDR3 is 15 residues long. Germline V CDR1 and CDR2: SGHTA, FQGNSA. For the CDR3, the DNA is TGTGCCAGCAGCTCCACTAGCGGGAGTCGAGAGACCCAGTACTTC. Residues: CASSSTSGSRETQYF.